This TCR beta chain was sequenced during a study of spatial heterogeneity in lung cancer. Study background: Alpha-chain sequences were consistently detected less often than beta-chain sequences. Study-wide points: Ubiquitous expanded tumor TCRs were seen in blood more at resection than at follow-up.

Time point described: sample taken at primary tumor resection. Unsorted samples of tumor, nontumor lung or frozen PBMC had their whole RNA sequenced. Samples came from around 70 TRACERx patients with untreated early-stage lung cancer. TCRdb itself ran the 5' RACE reads through MiXCR, one entry per CDR3 protein. The table shows tens of thousands of distinct CDR3 sequences, with less than 15% occurring only once. This clonotype was picked up a small number of times. Its target is not known. The CDR3 length is 14 residues. Germline loops: CDR1 SEHNR, CDR2 FQNEAQ (reference sequence). Trimming cost V 5 bases and J 3 bases; bases outside gene matches: 6.

The source is a male donor with early-stage non-small cell lung cancer. This rearrangement joins TRBV7-9 to TRBJ2-7; 8 bases align to TRBD1. The sequencing used PBMCs, collected at surgery. The CDR3 DNA follows: TGTGCCAGCAGCCCCTCCACAGGGGGCTACGAGCAGTACTTC. This codes for CASSPSTGGYEQYF.